What follows are 30 T cell receptor beta chains derived from one specimen sequenced in a study of blood T cell repertoires in COVID-19. The method was immunoSEQ multiplex PCR; TCRdb's version includes in-frame clones alone and lacks a portion of them. The sample comprises about 36,000 clones, roughly 73% of which are singletons, and 33% rests with the top ten. The sequenced sample was peripheral blood. These receptors were obtained from a man between 60 and 75 years old with acute or convalescent COVID-19.

This sequence joins TRBV30 and TRBJ1-2, with 7 positions matching TRBD1. This CDR3 is built from 13 residues. Germline V gene sequence: CDR1 GTSNPN, CDR2 SVGIG (reference sequence). The trim removed 5 bases at V and 5 bases at J, leaving 8 bases unmatched. Written as DNA, the CDR3 is TGTGCCTGGTGGACAGGAGGAGAGTATGGCTACACCTTC. Residues: CAWWTGGEYGYTF.

The chain couples TRBV28 to TRBJ1-2, with 8 bases that match TRBD1. The ends lost 5 bases at V and 2 bases at J; junction bases unmatched: 10. CDR3 length: 16 amino acids. Germline values: CDR1 MDHEN, CDR2 SYDVKM. The CDR3 nucleotides are TGTGCCAGCAGTACCCAAGGACAGGGACGAAACTATGGCTACACCTTC. Amino acids: CASSTQGQGRNYGYTF.

The chain couples TRBV7-2 to TRBJ2-3; 16 nucleotides match TRBD2. The CDR3 extends over 17 amino acids. Germline loops: CDR1 SGHTA, CDR2 FQGNSA. V gave up 5 bases and J gave up 8 bases; unmatched junction bases: 10. For the CDR3, the DNA is TGTGCCAGCAGCAAGGGACTAGCGGGAGGGCCGGAGGGTACGCAGTATTTT. Protein sequence: CASSKGLAGGPEGTQYF.

The CDR3 loop reads CSVGQFTEAFF. CDR3 nucleotides: TGCAGCGTGGGACAGTTCACTGAAGCTTTCTTT. The chain joins TRBV20-1 to TRBJ1-1; TRBD1 matches 7 bases. Germline V gene sequence: CDR1 DFQATT, CDR2 SNEGSKA (reference sequence). The CDR3 consists of 11 residues.

The chain is built from TRBV10-2 and TRBJ1-6; 7 nucleotides align to TRBD1. V shed 6 bases, J shed 7 bases, and the junction held 0 bases outside the gene matches. Per germline, CDR1 WSHSY and CDR2 SAAADI. The CDR3 runs to 12 residues. The DNA for the CDR3 is TGCGCCAGCAGGACAGGGAATTCACCCCTCCACTTT. Protein product: CASRTGNSPLHF.

The chain employs TRBV11-3 and TRBJ2-7, with 7 positions matching TRBD2. V shed 5 bases and J 4 bases; nucleotides not matched to a gene: 11. This CDR3 spans 15 amino acids. CDR1 is SGHNT and CDR2 is YENEEA in the germline V gene. This CDR3 is CASSTPWEGMYEQYF. The CDR3 coding sequence is TGTGCCAGCAGCACGCCTTGGGAGGGTATGTACGAGCAGTACTTC.

The chain links TRBV6-5 to TRBJ2-1; TRBD1 is a possible D gene (5 bases). The V and J ends lost 5 bases and 5 bases respectively, with 16 bases between them. Germline loops: CDR1 MNHEY, CDR2 SVGAGI. The CDR3 spans 15 residues. The chain's CDR3 is CASSPSAQVDNEQFF. The CDR3 nucleotides read TGTGCCAGCAGTCCCTCGGCACAGGTCGACAATGAGCAGTTCTTC.

Of note for this clone: A much more abundant neighbour one base away suggests this may be a read error. The gene calls are TRBV12-3 or TRBV12-4 and TRBJ2-5; 7 positions match TRBD1. This CDR3 is 13 amino acids long. Trimming at V came to 5 bases and at J to 4 bases, leaving 4 bases not matched to a gene. The CDR3 protein is CASSRQGGETQYF. For the CDR3, the DNA is TGTGCCAGCAGTCGACAGGGTGGAGAGACCCAGTACTTC.

This clone was seen only a few times. The chain joins TRBV5-4 to TRBJ1-4; D is uncertain. The CDR3 extends over 13 amino acids. The germline CDR1 and CDR2 sequences are SGHNT and YYREEE (reference sequence). The ends were cut back, 0 bases at V and 6 bases at J, with 6 bases in the middle. CDR3 sequence (DNA): TGTGCCAGCAGCTTGGAGAGGGATGAAAAACTGTTTTTT. The encoded protein is CASSLERDEKLFF.

This rearrangement joins TRBV3-1 (or the pseudogene TRBV3-2) to TRBJ2-4, with 7 bases identical to TRBD2. There are 15 residues in the CDR3. The V segment lost 1 base and the J segment 8 bases; nucleotides outside the gene matches: 8. CDR1 LGHDT and CDR2 YNNKEL come from the germline V gene (reference sequence). The CDR3 region has the DNA TGTGCCAGCAGCCAAGTGCGCGGGAGTGGTTACATTCAGTACTTC. Protein sequence: CASSQVRGSGYIQYF.

The chain joins TRBV15 to TRBJ1-5, with D perhaps TRBD1 (5 bases). Germline CDR1 and CDR2: LNHNV and YYDKDF (reference sequence). The CDR3 loop spans 16 amino acids. V shed 8 bases and J shed 6 bases, with 23 bases lying between them. CDR3 in amino acids: CATRFGGRLNFQPQHF. DNA of the CDR3: TGTGCCACCCGGTTCGGGGGACGATTAAATTTTCAGCCCCAGCATTTT.

The chain recombines TRBV7-9 with TRBJ2-1; TRBD1 matches at 7 bases. The ends lost 5 bases at V and 5 bases at J; junction bases unmatched: 9. Per the germline V gene, CDR1 is SEHNR and CDR2 is FQNEAQ (reference sequence). CDR3 size: 15 residues. CDR3 in DNA: TGTGCCAGCAGCCCACCCGGACAGGTCGACAATGAGCAGTTCTTC. As protein: CASSPPGQVDNEQFF.

This clone has at least ten counts. This sequence joins TRBV3-1 (or the pseudogene TRBV3-2) and TRBJ2-5; D not resolved. Germline lookup yields CDR1 LGHDT and CDR2 YNNKEL (reference sequence). The length of the CDR3 is 14 residues. V was shortened by 0 bases and J by 5 bases, with 10 bases between the two germline ends. CDR3 amino acids: CASSQDFGGETQYF. CDR3 nucleotide sequence: TGTGCCAGCAGCCAAGATTTTGGCGGCGAGACCCAGTACTTC.

This clone was recorded a few times. The chain uses TRBV28 and TRBJ2-5; TRBD2 matches at 9 bases. With 4 bases clipped from V and 3 bases from J, the junction kept 15 bases outside the gene matches. The CDR3 has 18 amino acids. In germline, CDR1 is MDHEN, CDR2 SYDVKM. This CDR3 reads CASSSLGLAGSGEETQYF. In DNA, the CDR3 is TGTGCCAGCAGTTCGTTGGGGCTAGCGGGATCAGGGGAAGAGACCCAGTACTTC. The variable domain in full, completed from reference TRBV28 and TRBJ2-5, reads DVKVTQSSRYLVKRTGEKVFLECVQDMDHENMFWYRQDPGLGLRLIYFSYDVKMKEKGDIPEGYSVSREKKERFSLILESASTNQTSMYLCASSSLGLAGSGEETQYFGPGTRLLVL.

The CDR3 loop is CASSPLPSTPYNEQFF. The CDR3 bases are TGTGCCAGCTCACCCCTCCCTAGCACCCCCTACAATGAGCAGTTCTTC. V gene TRBV18 combines with J gene TRBJ2-1, with D maybe TRBD2 (5 bases). The germline gives CDR1 KGHSH, CDR2 LQKENI. V was cut by 3 bases and J by 2 bases, with 14 bases left in between. The length of the CDR3 is 16 residues.

This chain joins TRBV11-2 and TRBJ2-1; 9 bases map to TRBD2. The CDR3 extends over 15 amino acids. Germline loops: CDR1 SGHAT, CDR2 FQNNGV. V dropped 1 base and J dropped 5; count of bases not matched to a gene: 3. Written as DNA, the CDR3 is TGTGCCAGCAGCTTAGGTTCTAGCGGGGACAATGAGCAGTTCTTC. This sequence encodes CASSLGSSGDNEQFF.

The chain employs TRBV14 and TRBJ2-5; D ambiguous. V lost 1 base to trimming and J lost 5 bases, with 11 bases between them. The CDR3 is 14 amino acids. The germline V gene encodes CDR1 SGHDN and CDR2 FVKESK. The CDR3 region is CASSQVRFRETQYF. The CDR3 DNA reads TGTGCCAGCAGCCAAGTGCGGTTTCGGGAGACCCAGTACTTC.

In this sample, this clone turned up once. This chain joins TRBV4-3 and TRBJ2-3, with 7 bases aligning to TRBD1. The length of the CDR3 is 15 residues. V lost 4 bases to trimming and J lost 4 bases; unmatched junction nucleotides: 8. The V gene's germline CDR1 is LGHNA and CDR2 YSLEER. CDR3 sequence: CASSPNRGSADTQYF. The CDR3, as DNA: TGCGCCAGCAGCCCTAACAGGGGATCGGCAGATACGCAGTATTTT.

The chain joins TRBV27 to TRBJ2-3, with 10 bases identical to TRBD1. With V trimmed by 5 bases and J by 2 bases, 7 bases remained unmatched. The germline V gene has CDR1 MNHEY and CDR2 SMNVEV (reference sequence). The CDR3 contains 16 residues. The CDR3 spells CASSLRTGGHTDTQYF. The CDR3 DNA reads as TGTGCCAGCAGTCTCCGGACAGGGGGGCACACAGATACGCAGTATTTT.

The V gene is TRBV9, the J gene TRBJ2-2; 9 positions match TRBD2. J gave up 6 bases and V 4 bases, and 10 bases lay outside the gene matches. CDR1 and CDR2 (germline): SGDLS, YYNGEE. The CDR3 length is 16 residues. The CDR3 protein is CASSRRTSVRAGELFF. For the CDR3, the DNA is TGTGCCAGCAGCCGGAGGACTAGCGTTCGCGCCGGGGAGCTGTTTTTT.

The chain couples TRBV7-9 to TRBJ1-2; TRBD1 aligns across 7 bases. Germline V lookup: CDR1 SEHNR, CDR2 FQNEAQ (reference sequence). The ends lost 5 bases at V and 2 bases at J; junction bases unmatched: 14. This CDR3 is 17 amino acids long. In nucleotides, the CDR3 is TGTGCCAGCAGCCCCTTACCTGGACCGACAGGGAACTATGGCTACACCTTC. Amino acids: CASSPLPGPTGNYGYTF. The full variable domain, in which reference TRBV7-9 and TRBJ1-2 provide the parts outside the CDR3, is DTGVSQNPRHKITKRGQNVTFRCDPISEHNRLYWYRQTLGQGPEFLTYFQNEAQLEKSRLLSDRFSAERPKGSFSTLEIQRTEQGDSAMYLCASSPLPGPTGNYGYTFGSGTRLTVV.

J is TRBJ1-5 and V is TRBV18; no definite D call. The CDR3 covers 15 residues. The V end was cut by 2 bases, the J end by 4 bases, with 12 bases between. In germline, CDR1 is KGHSH, CDR2 LQKENI. The DNA for the CDR3 is TGTGCCAGCTCACCAGAAGAAGCGAGGAATCAGCCCCAGCATTTT. This codes for CASSPEEARNQPQHF.

This chain uses TRBV18 with TRBJ2-7, with D possibly TRBD2 on 5 matching bases. In germline, CDR1 is KGHSH, CDR2 LQKENI. The CDR3 is made up of 15 amino acids. V was trimmed by 0 bases and J by 2 bases, leaving 11 bases between them. This chain's CDR3 is CASSPPDGRTYEQYF. In nucleotides, the CDR3 is TGTGCCAGCTCACCACCGGATGGGAGAACCTACGAGCAGTACTTC.

The CDR3 coding sequence is TGCAGTGCTAGTAACACGGGTTGGGCAGATACGCAGTATTTT. Amino acids: CSASNTGWADTQYF. J is TRBJ2-3 and V is TRBV20-1; no clear D. The CDR3 length is 14 residues. Germline V lookup: CDR1 DFQATT, CDR2 SNEGSKA (reference sequence). Trimming stripped 3 bases from V and 4 bases from J, with 14 bases between.

V gene TRBV11-2 combines with J gene TRBJ2-3, with a tentative D call TRBD1 (8 bases). V lost 4 bases to trimming and J lost 1 base, with 12 bases between them. CDR1 and CDR2 from the germline V gene are SGHAT and FQNNGV. The CDR3 runs to 15 residues. Here the CDR3 DNA reads TGTGCCAGCAGCTCTACAGGGGGGGGCACAGATACGCAGTATTTT. Residues: CASSSTGGGTDTQYF.

The CDR3 reads CAISADGEVAGYTF. DNA for the CDR3: TGTGCCATCAGCGCAGACGGGGAGGTTGCTGGCTACACCTTC. The chain combines TRBV10-3 with TRBJ1-2; D is unclear. Looked up from germline, CDR1 is ENHRY and CDR2 is SYGVKD. The CDR3 runs to 14 residues. Deletions cut 6 bases from V and 7 bases from J, with 18 bases between.

This clone was observed a few times. The chain uses TRBV24-1 and TRBJ2-1; D is uncertain. CDR3 length equals 13 residues. Germline V CDR1 and CDR2: KGHDR, SFDVKD. Between the trimmed V and J ends, which lost 0 bases and 9 bases, there was a span of 8 bases. The CDR3 sequence: CATSDLGRPEQFF. In DNA form, the CDR3 reads TGTGCCACCAGTGATTTGGGGCGACCTGAGCAGTTCTTC.

The chain has TRBV7-8 and TRBJ1-3, with D possibly matching TRBD1 (5 bases). Trimming shortened V by 5 bases and J by 2 bases, and 10 bases separated the two germline ends. The CDR3 is 14 residues long. In germline, CDR1 is SGHVS, CDR2 FQNEAQ. CDR3 sequence reads: CASSDPTAGNTIYF. The CDR3 DNA reads TGTGCCAGCAGCGACCCGACAGCTGGAAACACCATATATTTT.

The chain couples TRBV5-1 to TRBJ2-6, with 8 bases lining up with TRBD1. CDR3 length equals 18 residues. Trimming removed 4 bases from V and 0 bases from J; junction bases left unmatched: 9. Germline values: CDR1 SGHRS, CDR2 YFSETQ. The CDR3 sequence is CASSKETGVGSGANVLTF. The CDR3 coding sequence is TGCGCCAGCAGCAAGGAGACAGGGGTGGGCTCTGGGGCCAACGTCCTGACTTTC.

A few counts support this clone. The J gene is TRBJ1-5, the V gene TRBV7-2; no definite D call. This CDR3 is 13 amino acids long. Trimming stripped 3 bases from V and 4 bases from J, with 7 bases between. Germline assignment: CDR1 SGHTA and CDR2 FQGNSA. The CDR3 DNA follows: TGTGCCAGCAGCTTTCTCGGGAATCAGCCCCAGCATTTT. Encoded protein: CASSFLGNQPQHF.